What follows are 21 T cell receptor beta chains derived from one specimen sequenced in a study of cytomegalovirus exposure and HLA in healthy donors. Primers included in the PCR were 60 Vbeta and 13 Jbeta primers. Sequencing was performed with immunoSEQ multiplex PCR; in TCRdb, only in-frame clones are kept and a portion is missing. The table records around 91,000 clones, around 80% of them present only once. The sample consisted of PBMCs. These receptors all stem from a male donor in good health and CMV-seropositive.

V and J are TRBV6-1 and TRBJ2-7; 8 bases fit TRBD1. V lost 2 bases to trimming and J lost 9 bases; unmatched junction nucleotides: 12. This CDR3 has 15 amino acids. CDR1 and CDR2 from the germline V gene are MNHNS and SASEGT. The CDR3 spells CASSELTGTGWGQYF. The DNA for the CDR3 is TGTGCCAGCAGTGAATTGACGGGGACAGGTTGGGGGCAGTACTTC.

This clone was seen once. The chain links TRBV19 to TRBJ2-5; TRBD1 matches 7 bases. There are 13 residues in the CDR3. Germline CDR1 LNHDA, CDR2 SQIVND (reference sequence). V gave up 3 bases and J gave up 11 bases; unmatched junction bases: 9. The CDR3 here is CASSMTGYNEQYF. The CDR3 coding sequence is TGTGCCAGTAGTATGACAGGGTATAATGAGCAGTACTTC. Combining the CDR3 with reference TRBV19 and TRBJ2-5 gives the whole variable domain DGGITQSPKYLFRKEGQNVTLSCEQNLNHDAMYWYRQDPGQGLRLIYYSQIVNDFQKGDIAEGYSVSREKKESFPLTVTSAQKNPTAFYLCASSMTGYNEQYFGPGTRLLVL.

This chain joins TRBV27 and TRBJ2-2, with TRBD1 as a possible D gene (5 bases). Germline CDR1 is MNHEY and CDR2 is SMNVEV (reference sequence). V dropped 6 bases and J dropped 1 base, with 12 bases sitting between them. This CDR3 has 15 residues. The CDR3 nucleotides are TGTGCCAGCAGACCCAGGCAGGGGAACACCGGGGAGCTGTTTTTT. It is translated as CASRPRQGNTGELFF.

The CDR3, as DNA: TGTGCCAGCAGCTTGACAGGGGAAGCATGGGTTGGTGAGCAGTTCTTC. Amino acids: CASSLTGEAWVGEQFF. The chain joins TRBV7-2 to TRBJ2-1; 8 bases map to TRBD1. The V segment lost 3 bases and the J segment 9 bases; nucleotides outside the gene matches: 13. The CDR3 loop spans 16 amino acids. Germline values: CDR1 SGHTA, CDR2 FQGNSA.

This chain joins TRBV30 and TRBJ2-1; 9 positions match TRBD2. Germline CDR1 GTSNPN, CDR2 SVGIG (reference sequence). V dropped 4 bases and J dropped 9; count of bases not matched to a gene: 7. This CDR3 comprises 13 residues. The CDR3 region has the DNA TGTGCCTGGAAGGTTCTAGCGGGAACTGAGCAGTTCTTC. Protein: CAWKVLAGTEQFF.

On this clone: Other nucleotide sequences in the sample specify the same CDR3. The chain couples TRBV7-9 to TRBJ2-7; 15 bases agree with TRBD2. The V and J ends lost 0 bases and 7 bases, in that order; junction bases with no gene match: 7. Germline V gives CDR1 SEHNR, CDR2 FQNEAQ (reference sequence). The CDR3 runs to 17 residues. As DNA, the CDR3 is TGTGCCAGCAGCTTAGCCGGGGGACTAGCGGGAGGCCGGGAGCAGTACTTC. This gives the protein CASSLAGGLAGGREQYF. The whole variable domain, remainder taken from reference TRBV7-9 and TRBJ2-7, is DTGVSQNPRHKITKRGQNVTFRCDPISEHNRLYWYRQTLGQGPEFLTYFQNEAQLEKSRLLSDRFSAERPKGSFSTLEIQRTEQGDSAMYLCASSLAGGLAGGREQYFGPGTRLTVT.

The chain carries TRBV28 and TRBJ2-5; D possibly corresponds to TRBD2 (5 bases). Germline V gene sequence: CDR1 MDHEN, CDR2 SYDVKM. The CDR3 has 14 amino acids. V was cut by 6 bases and J by 4 bases, with 15 bases left in between. This CDR3 is CASRPPRGGETQYF. The CDR3 DNA reads as TGTGCCAGCAGGCCCCCTAGAGGAGGAGAGACCCAGTACTTC. The variable domain in full, completed from reference TRBV28 and TRBJ2-5, reads DVKVTQSSRYLVKRTGEKVFLECVQDMDHENMFWYRQDPGLGLRLIYFSYDVKMKEKGDIPEGYSVSREKKERFSLILESASTNQTSMYLCASRPPRGGETQYFGPGTRLLVL.

This chain connects TRBV30 to TRBJ1-3; D not resolved. Germline lookup yields CDR1 GTSNPN and CDR2 SVGIG (reference sequence). The CDR3 is 14 residues long. The V end lost 2 bases, the J end lost 7 bases, and 15 bases lay between the germline ends. In DNA form, the CDR3 reads TGTGCCTGGAGTCTCGGGGAAGATGGGAACACCATATATTTT. As protein: CAWSLGEDGNTIYF.

The V and J genes are TRBV30 and TRBJ1-1; unclear D gene. This CDR3 spans 11 amino acids. V lost 1 base and J lost 10, with 10 bases in between. CDR1 is GTSNPN, CDR2 SVGIG, per germline (reference sequence). CDR3 sequence reads: CAWSGAPGAFF. The CDR3 DNA reads TGTGCCTGGAGTGGAGCCCCCGGAGCTTTCTTT.

The rearrangement joins TRBV9 to TRBJ2-3; the match to TRBD1 covers 7 bases. In germline, CDR1 is SGDLS, CDR2 YYNGEE. The CDR3 covers 12 residues. Unmatched junction bases numbered 1, after V lost 0 bases and J lost 9 bases. The CDR3 DNA reads TGTGCCAGCAGCGTAGTCAGGGGGACGCAGTATTTT. Its protein is CASSVVRGTQYF.

Only one count was recorded for this clone. This chain uses TRBV29-1 with TRBJ2-7; possible D gene TRBD2, 5 bases. V was cut by 5 bases and J by 1 base, with 18 bases left in between. Germline V gene lookup returns CDR1 SQVTM and CDR2 ANQGSEA. CDR3 length equals 15 residues. CDR3 DNA sequence: TGCAGCGTTTCGGTTTGGTCTAGCAGATCCTACGAGCAGTACTTC. Translated, it gives CSVSVWSSRSYEQYF.

V is TRBV5-4 and J is TRBJ2-1, with 12 bases that match TRBD2. V lost 3 bases to trimming and J lost 0 bases; unmatched junction nucleotides: 10. This CDR3 contains 19 residues. Germline CDR1 is SGHNT and CDR2 is YYREEE (reference sequence). In DNA, the CDR3 is TGTGCCAGCAGCTGGAGACGGACTAGCGGGAAAAACTCCTACAATGAGCAGTTCTTC. Amino acids: CASSWRRTSGKNSYNEQFF.

The V and J genes are TRBV6-6 and TRBJ1-5; 8 bases line up with TRBD1. The trim removed 5 bases at V and 5 bases at J, leaving 8 bases unmatched. Germline CDR1 MNHNY, CDR2 SVGAGI (reference sequence). The CDR3 runs to 15 residues. This CDR3 is CASSLPGGGDQPQHF. The CDR3 DNA is TGTGCCAGCAGTCTGCCAGGGGGCGGAGATCAGCCCCAGCATTTT.

V and J are TRBV27 and TRBJ1-5; a weak D match, TRBD1 (6 bases). The CDR3 contains 15 residues. The V end was cut by 6 bases, the J end by 1 base, with 13 bases between. Germline loops: CDR1 MNHEY, CDR2 SMNVEV (reference sequence). The CDR3 spells CASRPRTESNQPQHF. As DNA, the CDR3 is TGTGCCAGCAGGCCCCGGACAGAGAGCAATCAGCCCCAGCATTTT.

The chain is built from TRBV6-5 and TRBJ2-7, with 7 bases that match TRBD2. The V gene end was trimmed by 2 bases and the J gene end by 3 bases; junction bases not matched to a gene: 7. The CDR3 spans 15 residues. Germline V CDR1 and CDR2: MNHEY, SVGAGI. This CDR3 is CASSYGPGGDYEQYF. The CDR3 DNA follows: TGTGCCAGCAGTTACGGGCCGGGGGGAGACTACGAGCAGTACTTC.

This chain connects TRBV27 to TRBJ2-7; TRBD1 matches at 9 bases. V trimming: 6 bases; J trimming: 0 bases; junction bases outside the gene matches: 12. Germline V gives CDR1 MNHEY, CDR2 SMNVEV (reference sequence). CDR3 length equals 17 residues. CDR3 protein: CASSFLGGQGSSYEQYF. DNA of the CDR3: TGTGCCAGCAGCTTTCTCGGGGGACAGGGAAGCTCCTACGAGCAGTACTTC.

This sequence joins TRBV5-5 and TRBJ1-2; no firm D call. The germline V gene encodes CDR1 SGHKS and CDR2 YYEKEE (reference sequence). V lost 4 bases and J lost 8, with 12 bases in between. The CDR3 has 12 residues. DNA of the CDR3: TGTGCCAGCAGCCTTACGAGAGGCGGCTACACCTTC. Translation: CASSLTRGGYTF. Combining the CDR3 with reference TRBV5-5 and TRBJ1-2 gives the whole variable domain DAGVTQSPTHLIKTRGQQVTLRCSPISGHKSVSWYQQVLGQGPQFIFQYYEKEERGRGNFPDRFSARQFPNYSSELNVNALLLGDSALYLCASSLTRGGYTFGSGTRLTVV.

The rearrangement links TRBV6-5 to TRBJ1-1, with D hard to call. V lost 6 bases, J lost 0 bases, and 5 bases lay in between. The CDR3 extends over 12 amino acids. Germline CDR1 reads MNHEY; CDR2 reads SVGAGI. The CDR3 DNA is TGTGCCAGCAGGCAGGTGAACACTGAAGCTTTCTTT. As protein: CASRQVNTEAFF.

This clone was seen a handful of times. The CDR3 reads CASRVSGRHNEQFF. The CDR3 bases are TGTGCCAGCAGGGTTAGCGGGAGGCACAATGAGCAGTTCTTC. The chain has TRBV28 and TRBJ2-1; 10 bases line up with TRBD2. The V gene end was trimmed by 6 bases and the J gene end by 5 bases; junction bases not matched to a gene: 4. This CDR3 contains 14 residues. Per the germline V gene, CDR1 is MDHEN and CDR2 is SYDVKM.

V is TRBV19 and J is TRBJ1-1, with TRBD1 as a possible D gene (5 bases). CDR1 is LNHDA and CDR2 is SQIVND in the germline V gene (reference sequence). V was shortened by 9 bases and J by 7 bases, with 9 bases between the two germline ends. The length of the CDR3 is 10 residues. This CDR3 reads CASEQGEAFF. The CDR3 DNA reads TGTGCCAGCGAGCAGGGTGAAGCTTTCTTT.

The V call is TRBV30, the J call TRBJ2-5; the match to TRBD1 covers 9 bases. The CDR3 has 14 residues. The ends lost 2 bases at V and 5 bases at J; junction bases unmatched: 6. In germline, CDR1 is GTSNPN, CDR2 SVGIG (reference sequence). The CDR3 here is CAWSRGTGKETQYF. The DNA of the CDR3 is TGTGCCTGGAGTCGGGGGACAGGGAAGGAGACCCAGTACTTC.